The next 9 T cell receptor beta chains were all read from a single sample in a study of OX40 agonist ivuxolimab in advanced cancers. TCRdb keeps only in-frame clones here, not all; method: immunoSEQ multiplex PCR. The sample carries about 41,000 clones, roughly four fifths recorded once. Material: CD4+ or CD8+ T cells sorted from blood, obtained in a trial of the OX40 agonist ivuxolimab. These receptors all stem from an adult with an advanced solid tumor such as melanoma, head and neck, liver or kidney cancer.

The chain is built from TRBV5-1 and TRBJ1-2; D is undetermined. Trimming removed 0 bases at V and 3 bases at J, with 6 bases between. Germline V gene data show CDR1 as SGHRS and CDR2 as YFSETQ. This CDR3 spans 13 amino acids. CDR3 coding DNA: TGCGCCAGCAGCTTGGGACAAGACTATGGCTACACCTTC. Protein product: CASSLGQDYGYTF. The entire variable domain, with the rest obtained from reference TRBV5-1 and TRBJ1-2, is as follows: KAGVTQTPRYLIKTRGQQVTLSCSPISGHRSVSWYQQTPGQGLQFLFEYFSETQRNKGNFPGRFSGRQFSNSRSEMNVSTLELGDSALYLCASSLGQDYGYTFGSGTRLTVV.

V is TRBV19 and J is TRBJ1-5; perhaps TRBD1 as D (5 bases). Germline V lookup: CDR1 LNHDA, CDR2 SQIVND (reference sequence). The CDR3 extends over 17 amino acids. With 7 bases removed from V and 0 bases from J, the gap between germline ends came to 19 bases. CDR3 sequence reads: CASIWGSITYSNQPQHF. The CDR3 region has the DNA TGTGCCAGTATATGGGGCAGCATTACCTATAGCAATCAGCCCCAGCATTTT.

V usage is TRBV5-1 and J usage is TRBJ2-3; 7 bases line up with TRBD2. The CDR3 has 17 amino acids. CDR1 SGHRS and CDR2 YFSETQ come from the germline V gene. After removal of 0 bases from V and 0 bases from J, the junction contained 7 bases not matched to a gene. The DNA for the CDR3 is TGCGCCAGCAGCTTGGGTTTGTCAGCGGGAAGCACAGATACGCAGTATTTT. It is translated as CASSLGLSAGSTDTQYF. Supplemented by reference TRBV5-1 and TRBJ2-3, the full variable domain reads KAGVTQTPRYLIKTRGQQVTLSCSPISGHRSVSWYQQTPGQGLQFLFEYFSETQRNKGNFPGRFSGRQFSNSRSEMNVSTLELGDSALYLCASSLGLSAGSTDTQYFGPGTRLTVL.

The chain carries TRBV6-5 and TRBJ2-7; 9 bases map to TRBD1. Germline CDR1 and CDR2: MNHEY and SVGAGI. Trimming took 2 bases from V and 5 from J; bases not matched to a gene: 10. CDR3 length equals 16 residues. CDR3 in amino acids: CASSYGTGTGNHEQYF. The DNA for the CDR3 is TGTGCCAGCAGTTACGGGACCGGGACAGGGAACCACGAGCAGTACTTC.

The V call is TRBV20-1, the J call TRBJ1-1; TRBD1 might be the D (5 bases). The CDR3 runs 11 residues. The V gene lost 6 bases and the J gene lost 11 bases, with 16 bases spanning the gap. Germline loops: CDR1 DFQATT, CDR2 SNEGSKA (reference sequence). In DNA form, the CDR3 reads TGCAGTGCCCCTGGGGACTTGGGGGCTTTCTTT. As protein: CSAPGDLGAFF.

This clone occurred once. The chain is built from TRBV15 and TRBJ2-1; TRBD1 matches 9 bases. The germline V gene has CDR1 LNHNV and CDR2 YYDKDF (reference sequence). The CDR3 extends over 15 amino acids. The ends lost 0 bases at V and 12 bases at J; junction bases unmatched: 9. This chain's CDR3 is CATSRDFTGGRMQFF. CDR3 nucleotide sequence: TGTGCCACCAGCAGAGATTTTACAGGGGGCCGCATGCAGTTCTTC.

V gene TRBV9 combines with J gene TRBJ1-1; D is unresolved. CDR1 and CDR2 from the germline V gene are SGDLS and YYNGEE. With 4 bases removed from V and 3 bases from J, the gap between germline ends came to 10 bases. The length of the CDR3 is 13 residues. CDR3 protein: CASSLAADTEAFF. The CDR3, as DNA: TGTGCCAGCAGCCTTGCAGCCGACACTGAAGCTTTCTTT.

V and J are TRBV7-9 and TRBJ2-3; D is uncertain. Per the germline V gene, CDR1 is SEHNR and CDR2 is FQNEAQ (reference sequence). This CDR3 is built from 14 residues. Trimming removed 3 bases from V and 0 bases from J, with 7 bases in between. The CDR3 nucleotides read TGTGCCAGCAGCTTTTCCGGGAGCACAGATACGCAGTATTTT. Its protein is CASSFSGSTDTQYF. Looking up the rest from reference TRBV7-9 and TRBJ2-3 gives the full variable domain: DTGVSQNPRHKITKRGQNVTFRCDPISEHNRLYWYRQTLGQGPEFLTYFQNEAQLEKSRLLSDRFSAERPKGSFSTLEIQRTEQGDSAMYLCASSFSGSTDTQYFGPGTRLTVL.

CDR3 protein: CASSLVTNYEQYF. The DNA of the CDR3 is TGTGCCAGCAGCTTGGTCACGAACTACGAGCAGTACTTC. This chain connects TRBV5-6 to TRBJ2-5; D is uncertain. The DNA end is more similar to TRBJ2-7, so the J call may be wrong. Germline CDR1 is SGHDT and CDR2 is YYEEEE. This CDR3 has 13 amino acids.